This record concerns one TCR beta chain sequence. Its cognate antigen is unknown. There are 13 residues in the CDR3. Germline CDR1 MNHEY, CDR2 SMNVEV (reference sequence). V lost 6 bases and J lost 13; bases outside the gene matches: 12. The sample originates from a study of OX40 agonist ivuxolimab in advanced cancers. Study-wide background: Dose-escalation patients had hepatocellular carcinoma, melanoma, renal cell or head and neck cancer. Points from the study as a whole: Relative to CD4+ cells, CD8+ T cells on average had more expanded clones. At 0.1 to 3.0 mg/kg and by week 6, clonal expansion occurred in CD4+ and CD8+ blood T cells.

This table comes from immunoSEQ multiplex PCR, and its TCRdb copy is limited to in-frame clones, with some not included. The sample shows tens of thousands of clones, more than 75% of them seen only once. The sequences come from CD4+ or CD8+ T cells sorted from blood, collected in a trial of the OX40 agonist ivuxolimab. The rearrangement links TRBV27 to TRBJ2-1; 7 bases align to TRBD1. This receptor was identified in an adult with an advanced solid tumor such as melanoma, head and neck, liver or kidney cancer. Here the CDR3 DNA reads TGTGCCAGCAGATTCACCCCCCGGGACAGTCAGTTCTTC. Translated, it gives CASRFTPRDSQFF.